This passage covers 13 T cell receptor beta chains from one sample sequenced in a study of blood T cells in healthy people across ages (dated by TCRdb to about 2015). Libraries came from 5' RACE. This sample was sequenced with an Illumina HiSeq 2500. The second PCR ran for about 6 to 11 cycles and used a J-beta primer mix along with a sample-barcoded 5' primer. The public sequencing data were trimmed at Q25 with fastp and processed into clonotypes with MiXCR by TCRdb, which kept only in-frame beta chains. Each record represents a unique CDR3 protein, reported with the most common genes and DNA among its rows. This sample gives about a million distinct CDR3 sequences in total; roughly 51% of them show up just once. The ten largest make up over 20% of the sample. Sample: blood. Receptor source: a woman aged 55-69 years in good health.

The chain combines TRBV27 with TRBJ2-3, with D perhaps TRBD1 (6 bases). In germline, CDR1 is MNHEY, CDR2 SMNVEV (reference sequence). This CDR3 has 15 amino acids. Trimming removed 5 bases at V and 2 bases at J, with 14 bases between. The CDR3 DNA reads as TGTGCCAGCAGTCGTAGGGGGATATCCACAGATACGCAGTATTTT. Amino acids: CASSRRGISTDTQYF.

The V and J genes are TRBV12-3 or TRBV12-4 and TRBJ2-4; 7 bases match TRBD1. The tail of the sequence fits TRBJ2-7 better, so the J call may be wrong. The CDR3 runs 14 residues. In DNA, the CDR3 is TGTGCCAGCCGGACAGGCAACTACGGGTACGAGCAGTACTTC. This encodes CASRTGNYGYEQYF.

This clonotype was counted a few times. The J gene is TRBJ2-2, the V gene TRBV5-1; D remains unclear. The germline V and J ends were trimmed by 1 base and 1 base, with 5 bases remaining between them. CDR3 length equals 14 residues. Germline-derived CDR1 and CDR2 are SGHRS and YFSETQ. The CDR3: CASSLWQNTGELFF. The CDR3 DNA follows: TGCGCCAGCAGCTTGTGGCAGAACACCGGGGAGCTGTTTTTT.

This clonotype was observed a handful of times. The chain couples TRBV6-2 or TRBV6-3 to TRBJ2-1; 8 nucleotides align to TRBD2. Trimming removed 0 bases from V and 6 bases from J; junction bases left unmatched: 10. CDR1 MNHEY and CDR2 SVGEGT come from the germline V gene. The CDR3 is made up of 17 amino acids. CDR3 sequence reads: CASSYSIREGGLNEQFF. CDR3 sequence (DNA): TGTGCCAGCAGTTACTCCATTCGGGAGGGCGGACTCAATGAGCAGTTCTTC.

This clonotype was seen a handful of times. V usage is TRBV20-1 and J usage is TRBJ2-5; the D gene is possibly TRBD2 (6 bases). Trimming cost V 6 bases and J 2 bases, with 10 bases left between them. The germline V gene encodes CDR1 DFQATT and CDR2 SNEGSKA (reference sequence). The CDR3 has 12 amino acids. The CDR3 nucleotides read TGCAGTGCCGGGGGATGGCAAGAGACCCAGTACTTC. Translation gives CSAGGWQETQYF.

This clonotype was picked up many times. The CDR3 nucleotides read TGTGCCAGCAGCCCGGCGTCAGGCACTGAAGCTTTCTTT. Amino acid sequence: CASSPASGTEAFF. This chain joins TRBV5-6 and TRBJ1-1; D uncertain. V gave up 4 bases and J gave up 4 bases, with 11 bases separating them. The CDR3 totals 13 residues. Germline V gene sequence: CDR1 SGHDT, CDR2 YYEEEE.

CDR3 coding DNA: TGTGCCAGCAGCCAAGACACAGGGTGGGAGACCCAGTACTTC. Protein product: CASSQDTGWETQYF. The chain carries TRBV14 and TRBJ2-7; perhaps TRBD1 as D (6 bases). The end of the DNA is better explained by TRBJ2-5, so the J call may be wrong. The CDR3 loop spans 14 amino acids. Germline CDR1 reads SGHDN; CDR2 reads FVKESK.

The rearrangement links TRBV7-2 to TRBJ2-1; D unclear. The end of the DNA is better explained by TRBJ2-7, so the J call may be wrong. The length of the CDR3 is 17 residues. Germline V gene data show CDR1 as SGHTA and CDR2 as FQGNSA. DNA for the CDR3: TGTGCCAGCAGCTTAGTCGGCGCCGGTGGCCCCTACAATGAGCAGTACTTC. This gives the protein CASSLVGAGGPYNEQYF.

The V call is TRBV7-2, the J call TRBJ2-1; no reliable D call. The germline CDR1 and CDR2 sequences are SGHTA and FQGNSA. This CDR3 has 16 residues. The V end was cut by 5 bases, the J end by 2 bases, with 16 bases between. Here the CDR3 DNA reads TGTGCCAGCAGCGCCGAGCCTCCATCGCCCTACAATGAGCAGTTCTTC. It codes for CASSAEPPSPYNEQFF. Supplemented by reference TRBV7-2 and TRBJ2-1, the full variable domain reads GAGVSQSPSNKVTEKGKDVELRCDPISGHTALYWYRQSLGQGLEFLIYFQGNSAPDKSGLPSDRFSAERTGGSVSTLTIQRTQQEDSAVYLCASSAEPPSPYNEQFFGPGTRLTVL.

CDR3 amino acids: CASSKGSGNQPQHF. DNA for the CDR3: TGTGCCAGCTCAAAGGGTAGCGGCAATCAGCCCCAGCATTTT. The V gene is TRBV18, the J gene TRBJ1-5, with D unclear. V lost 5 bases to trimming and J lost 2 bases, with 10 bases between them. Germline V gene lookup returns CDR1 KGHSH and CDR2 LQKENI. CDR3 length: 14 amino acids.

This clonotype came up many times. The genes are TRBV11-2 and TRBJ2-4; 9 bases align to TRBD2. The J call may be in error: the DNA end matches TRBJ2-7 better. Germline V gives CDR1 SGHAT, CDR2 FQNNGV. The length of the CDR3 is 16 residues. The chain's CDR3 is CASSLDSASGTYEQYF. The CDR3 DNA follows: TGTGCCAGCAGCTTAGATAGCGCTAGCGGGACCTACGAGCAGTACTTC.

This clonotype came up a few times. This chain joins TRBV4-1 and TRBJ2-7, with D tentatively TRBD1 (6 bases). The CDR3 runs to 17 residues. Trimming removed 4 bases from V and 2 bases from J, with 21 bases in between. From germline, CDR1 is MGHRA and CDR2 YSYEKL. CDR3 protein: CASSLRDTFRGTYEQYF. CDR3 DNA: TGCGCCAGCAGCCTCCGGGACACCTTCCGAGGGACCTACGAGCAGTACTTC.

The chain joins TRBV9 to TRBJ2-1; 14 positions match TRBD2. Germline V gene sequence: CDR1 SGDLS, CDR2 YYNGEE. Trimming cost V 0 bases and J 0 bases; bases outside gene matches: 5. This CDR3 contains 19 residues. The CDR3 spells CASSVATGTSGSSYNEQFF. The CDR3, as DNA: TGTGCCAGCAGCGTAGCTACGGGGACTAGCGGGAGCTCCTACAATGAGCAGTTCTTC.